The rows below give T cell receptor beta chains drawn from one sample of a study of shared clonotypes between healthy human individuals. Assay used: immunoSEQ multiplex PCR; TCRdb lists only in-frame clones, some missing. The table lists about 2.4 million clones, more than 85% of them singletons. The material sequenced was naive CD4+ T cells from PBMCs. These receptors came from a man between 18 and 35 years old in good health. Some clones in this sample may be carry-over from other donors' samples. The CDR3 runs from the conserved cysteine through the conserved F or W. The order of the fields is J gene, V gene, D gene, clone size, CDR3 protein, CDR3 DNA. D genes are given only for firm matches. The size of a clone is reported for some rows only, either as once, few or many, or as a class for expanded clones.

J: TRBJ2-3; V: TRBV18; D: NA; size: NA; CDR3: CASSPPSGTDTQYF; DNA: TGTGCTAGCTCACCACCTTCGGGGACAGATACGCAGTATTTT
J: TRBJ2-1; V: TRBV28; D: NA; size: NA; CDR3: CASRQRYNEQFF; DNA: TGTGCCAGCAGACAGCGATACAATGAGCAGTTCTTC
J: TRBJ1-1; V: TRBV6-5; D: NA; size: NA; CDR3: CASSYSPFYTEAFF; DNA: TGTGCCAGCAGTTACTCCCCTTTTTACACTGAAGCTTTCTTT
J: TRBJ2-1; V: TRBV11-3; D: NA; size: NA; CDR3: CASSPGPQGGEQFF; DNA: TGTGCCAGCAGCCCGGGACCCCAGGGGGGTGAGCAGTTCTTC
J: TRBJ1-5; V: TRBV15; D: NA; size: NA; CDR3: CATSRGNAGVSNQPQHF; DNA: TGTGCCACCAGCAGAGGGAATGCGGGGGTTAGCAATCAGCCCCAGCATTTT
J: TRBJ2-7; V: TRBV7-2; D: TRBD1; size: NA; CDR3: CASSPGGYEQYF; DNA: TGTGCCAGCAGCCCAGGGGGCTACGAGCAGTACTTC
J: TRBJ2-3; V: TRBV2; D: TRBD2; size: NA; CDR3: CASSEGLADLWADTQYF; DNA: TGTGCCAGCAGTGAGGGACTAGCGGATTTATGGGCAGATACGCAGTATTTT
J: TRBJ1-1; V: TRBV29-1; D: NA; size: NA; CDR3: CSVNKDTEAFF; DNA: TGCAGCGTTAATAAGGACACTGAAGCTTTCTTT
J: TRBJ1-5; V: TRBV5-1; D: NA; size: NA; CDR3: CASSLGFGGNQPQHF; DNA: TGCGCCAGCAGCTTGGGCTTCGGCGGCAATCAGCCCCAGCATTTT
J: TRBJ2-7; V: TRBV7-3; D: TRBD1; size: NA; CDR3: CASSSGTGQTEQYF; DNA: TGTGCCAGCAGCTCCGGGACAGGGCAGACCGAGCAGTACTTC
J: TRBJ2-3; V: TRBV7-2; D: NA; size: NA; CDR3: CASSFLTSTDTQYF; DNA: TGTGCCAGCAGCTTTCTTACGAGCACAGATACGCAGTATTTT
J: TRBJ1-1; V: TRBV11-2; D: TRBD1; size: NA; CDR3: CASSLAGQLNTEAFF; DNA: TGTGCCAGCAGCTTAGCGGGACAGTTGAACACTGAAGCTTTCTTT
J: TRBJ1-2; V: TRBV2; D: NA; size: few; CDR3: CASSETSNGYTF; DNA: TGTGCCAGCAGTGAAACGTCGAATGGCTACACCTTC
J: TRBJ1-3; V: TRBV7-9; D: NA; size: NA; CDR3: CASSLQGGGNTIYF; DNA: TGTGCCAGCAGCTTGCAGGGAGGAGGAAACACCATATATTTT
J: TRBJ1-1; V: TRBV28; D: NA; size: NA; CDR3: CASSPPGGGTEAFF; DNA: TGTGCCAGCAGCCCCCCGGGGGGGGGCACTGAAGCTTTCTTT
J: TRBJ2-7; V: TRBV28; D: TRBD2; size: NA; CDR3: CASSLPPRSGNAYEQYF; DNA: TGTGCCAGCAGTTTACCCCCCCGTAGCGGGAATGCCTACGAGCAGTACTTC
J: TRBJ2-3; V: TRBV5-1; D: NA; size: NA; CDR3: CASSLGLVPDTQYF; DNA: TGCGCCAGCAGCTTGGGGCTAGTCCCAGATACGCAGTATTTT
J: TRBJ2-5; V: TRBV6-1; D: NA; size: NA; CDR3: CASSEYGGRGQETQYF; DNA: TGTGCCAGCAGTGAATATGGGGGGCGGGGGCAAGAGACCCAGTACTTC
J: TRBJ2-3; V: TRBV5-1; D: TRBD2; size: NA; CDR3: CASSLVGTSGSSTDTQYF; DNA: TGCGCCAGCAGCTTGGTGGGGACTAGCGGGAGTAGCACAGATACGCAGTATTTT
J: TRBJ1-4; V: TRBV5-1; D: NA; size: NA; CDR3: CASSPFASGEKLFF; DNA: TGCGCCAGCAGCCCCTTCGCCAGTGGAGAAAAACTGTTTTTT
J: TRBJ2-1; V: TRBV30; D: TRBD1; size: NA; CDR3: CAWRSRGLYNEQFF; DNA: TGTGCCTGGAGGTCCAGGGGGCTCTACAATGAGCAGTTCTTC
J: TRBJ2-7; V: TRBV27; D: TRBD2; size: NA; CDR3: CASSLFRREQVYEQYF; DNA: TGTGCCAGCAGTTTATTTCGGCGGGAGCAGGTCTACGAGCAGTACTTC
J: TRBJ1-3; V: TRBV2; D: NA; size: NA; CDR3: CASRGEQASGNTIYF; DNA: TGTGCCAGCAGGGGGGAACAGGCCTCTGGAAACACCATATATTTT
J: TRBJ1-1; V: TRBV4-2; D: NA; size: NA; CDR3: CASSQGNRDARTEAFF; DNA: TGTGCCAGCAGCCAAGGAAATCGTGACGCAAGGACTGAAGCTTTCTTT
J: TRBJ1-5; V: TRBV2; D: NA; size: NA; CDR3: CASSGNSPRNQPQHF; DNA: TGTGCCAGCAGCGGAAACTCCCCCCGCAATCAGCCCCAGCATTTT
J: TRBJ2-7; V: TRBV7-8; D: TRBD1; size: NA; CDR3: CASSIRDRGYEQYF; DNA: TGTGCCAGCAGCATCCGGGACAGGGGCTACGAGCAGTACTTC
J: TRBJ2-7; V: TRBV4-3; D: TRBD2; size: NA; CDR3: CASSQRLAVDYEQYF; DNA: TGCGCCAGCAGCCAAAGACTAGCGGTCGACTACGAGCAGTACTTC
J: TRBJ1-4; V: TRBV4-1; D: NA; size: few; CDR3: CASSLYVNEKLFF; DNA: TGCGCCAGCAGCCTCTATGTCAATGAAAAACTGTTTTTT
J: TRBJ1-5; V: TRBV18; D: TRBD1; size: NA; CDR3: CASSPPGQAGFQPQHF; DNA: TGTGCCAGCTCACCACCGGGACAGGCAGGTTTCCAGCCCCAGCATTTT
J: TRBJ2-1; V: TRBV4-1; D: NA; size: once; CDR3: CASSPQLDPTYNEQFF; DNA: TGCGCCAGCAGCCCGCAACTAGATCCCACCTACAATGAGCAGTTCTTC
J: TRBJ2-5; V: TRBV15; D: NA; size: few; CDR3: CATSRGGVETQYF; DNA: TGTGCCACCAGCAGAGGGGGAGTGGAGACCCAGTACTTC
J: TRBJ2-3; V: TRBV30; D: TRBD1; size: NA; CDR3: CASTGASSTDTQYF; DNA: TGTGCCAGTACAGGGGCGAGTAGCACAGATACGCAGTATTTT
J: TRBJ1-2; V: TRBV19; D: NA; size: NA; CDR3: CASSTRFGANYGYTF; DNA: TGTGCCAGTAGTACCAGGTTTGGCGCTAACTATGGCTACACCTTC
J: TRBJ2-3; V: TRBV7-2; D: NA; size: NA; CDR3: CASSPGGGDTDTQYF; DNA: TGTGCCAGCAGCCCCGGTGGCGGGGACACAGATACGCAGTATTTT
J: TRBJ2-7; V: TRBV12-2; D: NA; size: once; CDR3: CASRLCRAPGKTSTEQYF; DNA: TGTGCAAGTCGCTTATGTCGTGCCCCAGGGAAGACTAGTACCGAGCAGTACTTC
J: TRBJ2-4; V: TRBV7-2; D: TRBD2; size: NA; CDR3: CASSLATSGSGVQYF; DNA: TGTGCCAGCAGCTTAGCTACTAGCGGGAGTGGGGTTCAGTACTTC
J: TRBJ2-2; V: TRBV6-4; D: TRBD1; size: NA; CDR3: CASSRQGGTGELFF; DNA: TGTGCCAGCAGCCGACAGGGGGGTACCGGGGAGCTGTTTTTT
J: TRBJ2-2; V: TRBV5-1; D: NA; size: NA; CDR3: CASTRTGNTGELFF; DNA: TGCGCCAGCACCCGCACAGGGAACACCGGGGAGCTGTTTTTT
J: TRBJ1-2; V: TRBV5-1; D: NA; size: NA; CDR3: CASSLAGSESSGYGYTF; DNA: TGCGCCAGCAGCTTGGCAGGGTCTGAGAGTTCCGGCTATGGCTACACCTTC
J: TRBJ2-5; V: TRBV11-2; D: NA; size: NA; CDR3: CASSLGGDREETQYF; DNA: TGTGCCAGCAGCTTGGGCGGGGACAGAGAAGAGACCCAGTACTTC
J: TRBJ2-3; V: TRBV6-6; D: NA; size: NA; CDR3: CASTLTGSRGTDTQYF; DNA: TGTGCCAGCACCTTGACAGGCTCCCGGGGCACAGATACGCAGTATTTT
J: TRBJ2-2; V: TRBV28; D: NA; size: NA; CDR3: CASSSTREAGELFF; DNA: TGTGCCAGCAGTTCCACTCGGGAAGCCGGGGAGCTGTTTTTT
J: TRBJ2-2; V: TRBV7-3; D: NA; size: NA; CDR3: CASSPTSPGELFF; DNA: TGTGCCAGCAGCCCAACTTCTCCCGGGGAGCTGTTTTTT
J: TRBJ1-1; V: TRBV6-5; D: NA; size: NA; CDR3: CASSYSKGGNTEAFF; DNA: TGTGCCAGCAGTTACTCGAAAGGAGGGAACACTGAAGCTTTCTTT
J: TRBJ2-5; V: TRBV28; D: TRBD1; size: NA; CDR3: CASSTPGQGDRETQYF; DNA: TGTGCCAGCAGTACCCCGGGACAGGGCGACCGAGAGACCCAGTACTTC
J: TRBJ1-1; V: TRBV29-1; D: NA; size: NA; CDR3: CSVTLGQTNTEAFF; DNA: TGCAGCGTTACATTAGGTCAGACGAACACTGAAGCTTTCTTT
J: TRBJ1-5; V: TRBV21-1; D: NA; size: NA; CDR3: CASRGRSVNHQPQHF; DNA: TGTGCCAGCAGGGGGCGGAGCGTGAACCATCAGCCCCAGCATTTT
J: TRBJ1-3; V: TRBV5-1; D: NA; size: NA; CDR3: CASSLEGGLSGNTIYF; DNA: TGCGCCAGCAGCTTGGAGGGGGGCCTCTCTGGAAACACCATATATTTT
J: TRBJ2-5; V: TRBV28; D: NA; size: NA; CDR3: CASRAAGTTQYF; DNA: TGTGCCAGCAGGGCGGCCGGGACTACCCAGTACTTC
J: TRBJ1-2; V: TRBV6-5; D: TRBD1; size: NA; CDR3: CASKPTGAGGYTF; DNA: TGTGCCAGCAAACCGACAGGGGCAGGTGGCTACACCTTC